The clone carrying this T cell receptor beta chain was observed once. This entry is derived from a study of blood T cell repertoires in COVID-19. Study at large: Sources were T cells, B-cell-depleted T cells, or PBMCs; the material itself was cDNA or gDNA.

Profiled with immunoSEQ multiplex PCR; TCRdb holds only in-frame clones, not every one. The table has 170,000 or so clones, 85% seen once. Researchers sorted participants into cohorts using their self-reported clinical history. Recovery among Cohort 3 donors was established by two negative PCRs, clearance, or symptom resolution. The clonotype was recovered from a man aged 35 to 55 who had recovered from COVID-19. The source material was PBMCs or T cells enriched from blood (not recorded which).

The CDR3 region has the DNA TGTGCCAGCAGCGGACGGGGGGAGGGCTACACCTTC. Its protein is CASSGRGEGYTF. V is TRBV9 and J is TRBJ1-2, with D perhaps matching TRBD1 (5 bases). Germline CDR1 SGDLS, CDR2 YYNGEE. The V gene lost 3 bases and the J gene lost 8 bases, with 11 bases spanning the gap. CDR3 length equals 12 residues.